Listed here are 22 T cell receptor beta chains from one sample, sequenced in a study of blood T cells in healthy people across ages. It was with a sample-barcoded 5' primer and a J-beta primer mix that a second PCR of about 6 to 11 cycles was run. TCRdb independently ran MiXCR on the 5' RACE reads; one entry per CDR3 protein. Of approximately 900,000 distinct CDR3 sequences listed, roughly 29% are singletons. This sample was shared with a second study, whose subject was T cells of mothers and their children.

Sequencing used blood. The origin of the receptors is a woman between 40 and 50 years old in good health.

The CDR3 region is CASSSLERTPNGYTF. The CDR3 nucleotides are TGTGCCAGCAGTTCACTCGAAAGGACACCTAATGGCTACACCTTC. The V and J genes are TRBV7-2 and TRBJ1-2; D perhaps matches TRBD1 (5 bases). Germline V gene data show CDR1 as SGHTA and CDR2 as FQGNSA. The CDR3 is 15 amino acids. Trimming took off 6 bases at V and 6 bases at J, with 20 bases between the two ends. The full variable domain, in which reference TRBV7-2 and TRBJ1-2 provide the parts outside the CDR3, is GAGVSQSPSNKVTEKGKDVELRCDPISGHTALYWYRQSLGQGLEFLIYFQGNSAPDKSGLPSDRFSAERTGGSVSTLTIQRTQQEDSAVYLCASSSLERTPNGYTFGSGTRLTVV.

Ten or more counts support this clonotype. The rearrangement links TRBV5-5 to TRBJ2-5, with 12 bases matching TRBD2. Germline V gene sequence: CDR1 SGHKS, CDR2 YYEKEE (reference sequence). This CDR3 is built from 20 residues. The V gene end was trimmed by 3 bases and the J gene end by 1 base; junction bases not matched to a gene: 16. CDR3 sequence (DNA): TGTGCCAGCAGCTACCTCCTTTCTAGCGGGGGGGCCAGGTCCCAAGAGACCCAGTACTTC. It yields the protein CASSYLLSSGGARSQETQYF. The full variable domain, completed using reference TRBV5-5 and TRBJ2-5, is DAGVTQSPTHLIKTRGQQVTLRCSPISGHKSVSWYQQVLGQGPQFIFQYYEKEERGRGNFPDRFSARQFPNYSSELNVNALLLGDSALYLCASSYLLSSGGARSQETQYFGPGTRLLVL.

Notes on this clonotype: A read error may account for a junction end that differs from germline. The chain has TRBV5-1 and TRBJ2-1; TRBD1 aligns across 7 bases. CDR3 length: 16 amino acids. CDR1 is SGHRS, CDR2 YFSETQ, per germline. The CDR3 spells CASSYYRGTDTNERFF. CDR3 DNA: TGCGCCAGCAGTTACTACAGGGGCACGGATACCAATGAGCGGTTCTTC. Full variable domain (rest looked up from reference TRBV5-1 and TRBJ2-1): KAGVTQTPRYLIKTRGQQVTLSCSPISGHRSVSWYQQTPGQGLQFLFEYFSETQRNKGNFPGRFSGRQFSNSRSEMNVSTLELGDSALYLCASSYYRGTDTNERFFGPGTRLTVL.

This clonotype was detected only a few times. The rearrangement joins TRBV6-6 to TRBJ1-2; D is uncertain. CDR3 length equals 14 residues. Trimming stripped 2 bases from V and 1 base from J, with 8 bases between. Germline CDR1 and CDR2: MNHNY and SVGAGI (reference sequence). CDR3 loop: CASSYPEGNYGYTF. CDR3 nucleotides: TGTGCCAGCAGTTACCCTGAGGGTAACTATGGCTACACCTTC.

This clonotype was observed a handful of times. The chain links TRBV28 to TRBJ2-1; 7 bases align to TRBD1. Losses at the gene ends were 3 bases for V and 8 bases for J; bases not matched to a gene: 7. Germline V CDR1 and CDR2: MDHEN, SYDVKM. The CDR3 runs to 14 residues. The CDR3 loop reads CASSFGTAKDEQFF. The CDR3 DNA sequence: TGTGCCAGCAGTTTCGGGACAGCCAAGGATGAGCAGTTCTTC. The full variable domain, rest sourced from reference TRBV28 and TRBJ2-1, is DVKVTQSSRYLVKRTGEKVFLECVQDMDHENMFWYRQDPGLGLRLIYFSYDVKMKEKGDIPEGYSVSREKKERFSLILESASTNQTSMYLCASSFGTAKDEQFFGPGTRLTVL.

J is TRBJ2-1 and V is TRBV20-1; maybe TRBD1 (6 bases). The CDR3 extends over 16 amino acids. CDR1 is DFQATT and CDR2 is SNEGSKA in the germline V gene (reference sequence). V was shortened by 0 bases and J by 1 base, with 13 bases between the two germline ends. The CDR3: CSARDGQSRSYNEQFF. The CDR3, as DNA: TGCAGTGCTAGAGATGGACAGTCCCGGTCCTACAATGAGCAGTTCTTC.

This clonotype came up a few times. The chain has TRBV10-3 and TRBJ1-4; D remains ambiguous. V was cut by 2 bases and J by 8 bases, with 12 bases left in between. CDR3 size: 14 residues. CDR1 and CDR2 from the germline V gene are ENHRY and SYGVKD. The CDR3 nucleotides read TGTGCCATCAGTGAGGGGGTGGATTGGGAAAAACTGTTTTTT. It translates to CAISEGVDWEKLFF.

This clonotype came up many times. V is TRBV20-1 and J is TRBJ2-3; a weak D match, TRBD1 (5 bases). The CDR3 loop spans 11 amino acids. V lost 5 bases, J lost 9 bases, and 12 bases lay in between. CDR1 is DFQATT and CDR2 is SNEGSKA in the germline V gene (reference sequence). The CDR3 DNA reads TGCAGTGCTCCAGGGCCTCAAACGCAGTATTTT. Its translation is CSAPGPQTQYF.

As for this clonotype: An end of the junction does not agree with germline; a read error may underlie this. The V and J genes are TRBV3-1 and TRBJ2-7, with no clear D. Germline-derived CDR1 and CDR2 are LGHDT and YNNKEL (reference sequence). The CDR3 runs to 12 residues. This CDR3 is CASSQVPYKQYF. The CDR3, as DNA: TGTGCCAGCAGCCAAGTCCCCTACAAGCAGTACTTC.

On this clonotype itself: The junction departs from the called germline gene at one end, perhaps through a read error. The V and J genes are TRBV4-3 and TRBJ2-3, with 8 bases that match TRBD2. The germline CDR1 and CDR2 sequences are LGHNA and YSLEER. CDR3 size: 16 residues. The DNA of the CDR3 is TGCGCCAGCAGCCAAGATTTGAGCGGGGGCACAGATAGGCAGTATTTT. Its translation is CASSQDLSGGTDRQYF.

The sample holds a few counts of this clonotype. As DNA, the CDR3 is TGTGCCAGCAGCCAAGTATCGGGGGGCAGAGGTGAAGCTTTCTTT. It encodes CASSQVSGGRGEAFF. This chain links TRBV3-1 with TRBJ1-1; tentatively, D is TRBD1 (6 bases). Germline V gene data show CDR1 as LGHDT and CDR2 as YNNKEL (reference sequence). The length of the CDR3 is 15 residues. V lost 1 base to trimming and J lost 7 bases, with 16 bases between them.

This clonotype was seen ten or more times. The rearrangement uses TRBV19 and TRBJ1-1; TRBD1 might be the D (5 bases). Per the germline V gene, CDR1 is LNHDA and CDR2 is SQIVND (reference sequence). Trimming stripped 5 bases from V and 1 base from J, with 11 bases between. CDR3 length equals 14 residues. The CDR3, as DNA: TGTGCCAGTAGTTCCGGGACGGGGAACACTGAAGCTTTCTTT. It is translated as CASSSGTGNTEAFF. The entire variable domain, with the rest obtained from reference TRBV19 and TRBJ1-1, is as follows: DGGITQSPKYLFRKEGQNVTLSCEQNLNHDAMYWYRQDPGQGLRLIYYSQIVNDFQKGDIAEGYSVSREKKESFPLTVTSAQKNPTAFYLCASSSGTGNTEAFFGQGTRLTVV.

This clonotype was found a few times. The chain carries TRBV3-1 and TRBJ2-1, with 11 bases lining up with TRBD2. Trimming at V came to 5 bases and at J to 10 bases, leaving 7 bases not matched to a gene. Germline V lookup: CDR1 LGHDT, CDR2 YNNKEL (reference sequence). The CDR3 length is 14 residues. The CDR3, as DNA: TGTGCCAGCAGCACTAGCGGGGGAATCCGGGAGCAGTTCTTC. As protein: CASSTSGGIREQFF.

The rearrangement links TRBV5-1 to TRBJ2-3; TRBD2 is a possible D gene (6 bases). V gave up 0 bases and J gave up 3 bases, with 11 bases separating them. This CDR3 contains 15 residues. Germline CDR1 reads SGHRS; CDR2 reads YFSETQ. The CDR3 DNA sequence: TGCGCCAGCAGCTTGGACTGGGGAGGAACAGATACGCAGTATTTT. Its translation: CASSLDWGGTDTQYF.

This chain uses TRBV12-3 or TRBV12-4 with TRBJ1-5; the D is unclear. This CDR3 contains 14 residues. V was shortened by 1 base and J by 3 bases, with 7 bases between the two germline ends. CDR3 sequence: CASSLVRVNQPQHF. DNA of the CDR3: TGTGCCAGCAGTTTAGTAAGGGTCAATCAGCCCCAGCATTTT.

On this clonotype: This clone may be a read error of a much larger clone one base away. V usage is TRBV15 and J usage is TRBJ2-7; D is uncertain. Germline V gives CDR1 LNHNV, CDR2 YYDKDF (reference sequence). Trimming removed 8 bases from V and 7 bases from J, with 18 bases in between. The CDR3 has 13 residues. CDR3 sequence reads: CATRILREEEQYF. DNA for the CDR3: TGTGCCACCCGCATTCTCCGTGAAGAGGAGCAGTACTTC.

This clonotype was detected a few times. The chain combines TRBV7-3 with TRBJ2-1; 12 nucleotides match TRBD2. With 4 bases clipped from V and 12 bases from J, the junction kept 10 bases outside the gene matches. The CDR3 has 15 residues. Per germline, CDR1 SGHTA and CDR2 FQGTGA. The CDR3 protein is CASSSLAGGPGLQFF. The DNA for the CDR3 is TGTGCCAGCAGCTCCCTAGCGGGGGGGCCGGGTTTGCAGTTCTTC.

The V call is TRBV4-1, the J call TRBJ2-3; D is unresolved. The germline gives CDR1 MGHRA, CDR2 YSYEKL. This CDR3 has 16 amino acids. V lost 1 base to trimming and J lost 0 bases, with 11 bases between them. The CDR3 region is CASSQGVYGSTDTQYF. The CDR3 DNA is TGCGCCAGCAGCCAAGGGGTATATGGGAGCACAGATACGCAGTATTTT.

The chain couples TRBV12-3 or TRBV12-4 to TRBJ1-5, with D perhaps matching TRBD1 (6 bases). Trimming left V 6 bases short and J 2 bases short, with 14 bases between. The CDR3 runs 15 residues. CDR3 sequence: CASRIQGGGNQPQHF. DNA for the CDR3: TGTGCCAGCAGGATACAGGGCGGGGGCAATCAGCCCCAGCATTTT.

This clonotype occurred a few times. This sequence may be a read error, since a much larger clone differs from it by one base. The chain combines TRBV6-1 with TRBJ2-1, with 11 positions matching TRBD2. The J call may be mistaken, given a closer DNA end match to TRBJ2-7. The CDR3 has 16 residues. From germline, CDR1 is MNHNS and CDR2 SASEGT. The CDR3 protein is CASSEASGGAYNEQYF. CDR3 nucleotides: TGTGCCAGCAGTGAAGCTAGCGGGGGGGCCTACAATGAGCAGTACTTC.

Worth noting for this clonotype: The junction departs from the called germline gene at one end, perhaps through a read error. V gene TRBV20-1 combines with J gene TRBJ2-3; 8 bases map to TRBD2. CDR1 DFQATT and CDR2 SNEGSKA come from the germline V gene (reference sequence). CDR3 length: 15 residues. The CDR3 is CSARRGAMGTGTQYF. CDR3 DNA: TGCAGTGCTAGGCGGGGGGCAATGGGTACAGGTACGCAGTATTTT.

A few counts support this clonotype. The chain employs TRBV29-1 and TRBJ1-5; D call uncertain. V lost 5 bases and J lost 0, with 8 bases in between. The CDR3 runs 13 residues. Germline CDR1 is SQVTM and CDR2 is ANQGSEA. The CDR3 sequence: CSVKYHSNQPQHF. CDR3 coding DNA: TGCAGCGTTAAGTATCATAGCAATCAGCCCCAGCATTTT.